This T cell receptor beta chain was found in a study of CD8+ T cells in alopecia areata. The treatment: oral pan-JAK inhibitor, 5-10 mg twice daily. Specimens obtained from alopecia areata patients comprised lesional scalp punch biopsies and peripheral blood. RNA extraction and reverse transcription yielded cDNA as sequencing template. Assay: immunoSEQ multiplex PCR; the TCRdb copy retains only in-frame clones and omits some. The sample has nearly 95,000 clones, about 70% seen once. Comments on this clone: Antigen specificity is unknown.

Findings and limits, study-wide: Many expanded lesional clones persisted in scalp and blood during tofacitinib treatment.

The CDR3 runs to 16 residues. CDR1 SGHDT and CDR2 YYEEEE come from the germline V gene. Trimming stripped 0 bases from V and 4 bases from J, with 17 bases between. The source of this sequence is a human donor with alopecia areata. V usage is TRBV5-6 and J usage is TRBJ2-7; no reliable D call. Material: CD8+ T cells sorted from blood, obtained between weeks 44 and 45, from a patient treated with tofacitinib. CDR3 DNA sequence: TGTGCCAGCAGCTTGGCCGAAGGGTCGCTGAGGTACGAGCAGTACTTC. Translating gives CASSLAEGSLRYEQYF.